The rows below give T cell receptor beta chains drawn from one sample of a study of blood T cells in healthy people across ages. TCRdb called the 5' RACE reads again in MiXCR, with one record for every CDR3 protein. The sample lists some 1.5 million distinct CDR3 sequences, 28% seen once, with 7% to 9% in the top ten. Specimen: blood. The source is a woman aged 25 to 39 in good health. Both conserved end residues are part of each CDR3. A D gene is named only where the DNA matches it firmly. Clone sizes are given selectively: once, few, many, or a class where the clone is expanded.

>-|TRBV5-1|-|TRBJ2-5
TGCGCCAGCAGCTTGGCAGACGAAGAGACCCGGTACTTC
CASSLADEETRYF
>-|TRBV20-1|-|TRBJ1-2
TGCAGTGCTGGCGAGGACGGGGGGCGGGGCTACACCTTC
CSAGEDGGRGYTF
>TRBD2|TRBV12-5|many|TRBJ2-1
TGTGCTAGTGGTTTGATTAGCGGGGTGACCCCCTACAATGAGCAGTTCTTC
CASGLISGVTPYNEQFF
>-|TRBV3-1|few|TRBJ2-1
TGTGCCAGCAGCCAAGATGCCGGGAGTTACAATGAGCAGTTCTTC
CASSQDAGSYNEQFF
>-|TRBV7-9|once|TRBJ1-6
TGTGCCAGCAACTCGGAGAGCTCCTATGATTCACCCCTCCACTTT
CASNSESSYDSPLHF
>TRBD2|TRBV20-1|few|TRBJ2-3
TGCAGTGCCTCTACTCCTAGCGGGAGACTAGATACGCAGTATTTT
CSASTPSGRLDTQYF
>-|TRBV24-1|-|TRBJ1-5
TGTGCCACCAGTGATTTGCATGCCTGGGGACGCAATCAGCCCCAGCATTTT
CATSDLHAWGRNQPQHF
>-|TRBV24-1|many|TRBJ2-1
TGTGCCACCAGTGATGGACTGTACAATGAGCAGTTCTTC
CATSDGLYNEQFF
>TRBD2|TRBV5-1|many|TRBJ2-5
TGCGCCAGCAGCCTCACTAGCGGAGCCCAAGAGACCCAGTACTTC
CASSLTSGAQETQYF
>-|TRBV9|-|TRBJ2-1
TGTGCCAGCAGCGTAGACGCGTCGCTCCACAATGAGCAGTTCTTC
CASSVDASLHNEQFF
>TRBD1|TRBV7-2|-|TRBJ1-2
TGTGCCAGCAGCCCCCAGACAGGGGCGGTCTATGGCTACACCTTC
CASSPQTGAVYGYTF
>TRBD1|TRBV30|many|TRBJ1-2
TGTGCCTGGACCAGACCCGGGACAGGGTTTTTGTCCAACTATGGCTACACCTTC
CAWTRPGTGFLSNYGYTF
>TRBD2|TRBV29-1|many|TRBJ2-1
TGCAGCACCGATAGCGGGAGACGAGTTGATGAGCAGTTCTTC
CSTDSGRRVDEQFF
>-|TRBV5-1|few|TRBJ1-1
TGCGCCAGCAGCGCGGGGCGGACTGAAGCTTTCTTT
CASSAGRTEAFF